Shown below are 3 T cell receptor beta chains from a single sample sequenced in a study of blood T cells in healthy people across ages. The use of a sample-barcoded 5' primer and a J-beta primer mix characterized a second PCR of 7 to 11 cycles. Via MiXCR, TCRdb re-called the 5' RACE reads, giving one row per CDR3 protein. The sample comprises around 1,100,000 distinct CDR3 sequences, approximately 38% of which are singletons, and around 14% rests with the top ten. The sample consisted of blood. Every receptor here comes from a man between 18 and 35 years old in good health.

In its sample, this clonotype was seen a few times. The chain links TRBV12-3 or TRBV12-4 to TRBJ2-3; a possible D gene is TRBD2 (5 bases). The CDR3 runs 16 residues. The V end was cut by 7 bases, the J end by 5 bases, with 22 bases between. DNA of the CDR3: TGTGCCAGCACCCTGGTAGGACGCCCGAGGGAAGATACGCAGTATTTT. Its translation is CASTLVGRPREDTQYF.

This clonotype appeared a few times. V and J are TRBV2 and TRBJ1-4, with a weak D call TRBD1 (6 bases). The CDR3 is 14 residues long. From germline, CDR1 is SNHLY and CDR2 FYNNEI. Trimming took 7 bases from V and 7 from J, leaving 16 bases between them. Written as DNA, the CDR3 is TGTGCCAGCACACAGGGTACCTCAGGTGAAAAACTGTTTTTT. Its translation: CASTQGTSGEKLFF.

V usage is TRBV29-1 and J usage is TRBJ1-2; TRBD1 matches 9 bases. Trimming removed 0 bases from V and 7 bases from J; junction bases left unmatched: 6. Germline assignment: CDR1 SQVTM and CDR2 ANQGSEA. The CDR3 is made up of 14 amino acids. CDR3 sequence reads: CSVEEGQGFSGYTF. CDR3 nucleotides: TGCAGCGTTGAAGAGGGACAGGGATTCTCTGGCTACACCTTC.